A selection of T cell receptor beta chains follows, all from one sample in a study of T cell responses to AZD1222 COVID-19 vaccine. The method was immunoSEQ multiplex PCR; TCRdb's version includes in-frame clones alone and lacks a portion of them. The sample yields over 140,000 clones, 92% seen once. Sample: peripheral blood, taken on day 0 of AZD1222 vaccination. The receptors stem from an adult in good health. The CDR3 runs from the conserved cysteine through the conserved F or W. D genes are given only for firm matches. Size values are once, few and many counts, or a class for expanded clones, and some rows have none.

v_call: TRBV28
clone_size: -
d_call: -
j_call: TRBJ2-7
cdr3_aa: CASSFPLGLTIF
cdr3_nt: TGTGCCAGCAGTTTCCCCTTGGGGCTTACTATCTTC

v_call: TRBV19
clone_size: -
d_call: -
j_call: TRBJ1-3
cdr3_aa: CASRPRAGNTIYF
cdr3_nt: TGTGCCTCGCGGCCTAGGGCTGGAAACACCATATATTTT

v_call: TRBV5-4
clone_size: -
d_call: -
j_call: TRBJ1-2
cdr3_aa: CASSQARGRPYGYTF
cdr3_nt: TGTGCCAGCAGTCAAGCGAGGGGACGGCCCTATGGCTACACCTTC

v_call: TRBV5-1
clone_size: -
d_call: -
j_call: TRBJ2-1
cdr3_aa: CASSLIRGGLYNEQFF
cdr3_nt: TGCGCCAGCAGCTTGATTAGAGGGGGACTATACAATGAGCAGTTCTTC

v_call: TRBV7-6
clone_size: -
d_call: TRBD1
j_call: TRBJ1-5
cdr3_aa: CASSLASGTGESNQPQHF
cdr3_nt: TGTGCCAGCAGCTTAGCCAGCGGGACAGGGGAGAGCAATCAGCCCCAGCATTTT

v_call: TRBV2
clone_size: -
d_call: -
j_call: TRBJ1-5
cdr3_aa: CASSTTPGHGQDSNQPQHF
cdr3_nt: TGTGCCAGCAGTACTACTCCGGGACATGGTCAAGATAGCAATCAGCCCCAGCATTTT

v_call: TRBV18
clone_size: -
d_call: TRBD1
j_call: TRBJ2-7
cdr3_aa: CASSLGGTGGLGYEQYF
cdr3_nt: TGTGCCAGCTCACTCGGAGGGACAGGGGGCCTAGGTTACGAGCAGTACTTC

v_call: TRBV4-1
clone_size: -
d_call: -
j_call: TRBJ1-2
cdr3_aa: CASSQQARAGGIYGYTF
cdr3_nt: TGCGCCAGCAGCCAACAAGCTAGGGCAGGTGGGATCTATGGCTACACCTTC

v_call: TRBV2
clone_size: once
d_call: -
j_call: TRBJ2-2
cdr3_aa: CASRRETGNTGELFF
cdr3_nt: TGTGCCAGCAGGAGGGAGACAGGGAACACCGGGGAGCTGTTTTTT

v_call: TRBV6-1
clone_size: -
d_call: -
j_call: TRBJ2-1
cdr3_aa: CASSRQYNEQFF
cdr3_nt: TGTGCCAGCAGCAGACAGTACAATGAGCAGTTCTTC

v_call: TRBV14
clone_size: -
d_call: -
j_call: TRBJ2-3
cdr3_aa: CASSQGWGSTSTDTQYF
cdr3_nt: TGTGCCAGCAGCCAAGGGTGGGGATCTACTAGCACAGATACGCAGTATTTT

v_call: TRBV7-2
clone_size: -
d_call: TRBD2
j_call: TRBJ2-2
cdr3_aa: CASSSATLAGGLPGELFF
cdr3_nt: TGTGCCAGCAGCTCGGCGACTCTAGCGGGGGGGCTGCCCGGGGAGCTGTTTTTT

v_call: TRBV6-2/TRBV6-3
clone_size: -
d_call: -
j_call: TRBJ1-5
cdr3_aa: CASSLPPYGPQHF
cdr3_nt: TGTGCCAGCAGTCTGCCCCCGTATGGGCCCCAGCATTTT

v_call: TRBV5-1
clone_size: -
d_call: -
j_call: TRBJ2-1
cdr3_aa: CASSLGTVPGNEQFF
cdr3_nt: TGCGCCAGCAGCTTGGGTACGGTCCCGGGTAATGAGCAGTTCTTC

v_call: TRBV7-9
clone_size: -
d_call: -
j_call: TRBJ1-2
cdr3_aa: CASSPLAENYGYTF
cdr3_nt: TGTGCCAGCAGCCCCTTAGCGGAAAACTATGGCTACACCTTC

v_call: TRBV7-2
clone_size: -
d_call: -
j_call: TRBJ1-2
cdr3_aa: CASSPRYGRVDYGYTF
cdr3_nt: TGTGCCAGCAGCCCCCGGTACGGGCGGGTCGACTATGGCTACACCTTC

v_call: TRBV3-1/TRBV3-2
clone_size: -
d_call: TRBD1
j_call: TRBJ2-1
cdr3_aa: CASSPGQGYNEQFF
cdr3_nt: TGTGCCAGCAGCCCGGGACAGGGGTACAATGAGCAGTTCTTC

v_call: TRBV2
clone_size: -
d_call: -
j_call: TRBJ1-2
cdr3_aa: CASSGTKGYGYTF
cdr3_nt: TGTGCCAGCAGTGGGACAAAGGGCTATGGCTACACCTTC

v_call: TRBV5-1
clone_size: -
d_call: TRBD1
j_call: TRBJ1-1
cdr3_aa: CASSFTRSATGGLNTEAFF
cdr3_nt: TGCGCCAGCAGCTTCACTCGGTCTGCGACAGGGGGCTTGAACACTGAAGCTTTCTTT

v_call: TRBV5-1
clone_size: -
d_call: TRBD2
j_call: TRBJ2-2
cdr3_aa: CASSTTSGATGELFF
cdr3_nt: TGCGCCAGCAGCACCACTAGCGGTGCCACCGGGGAGCTGTTTTTT

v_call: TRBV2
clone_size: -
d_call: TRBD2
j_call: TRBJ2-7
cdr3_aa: CASGQGGTYEQYF
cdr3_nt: TGTGCCAGCGGGCAGGGAGGGACCTACGAGCAGTACTTC

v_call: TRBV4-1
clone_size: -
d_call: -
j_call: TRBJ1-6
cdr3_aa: CASSQDEIRNSPLHF
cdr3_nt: TGCGCCAGCAGCCAAGATGAGATCCGTAATTCACCCCTCCACTTT

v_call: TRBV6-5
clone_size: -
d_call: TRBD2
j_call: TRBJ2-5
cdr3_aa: CASSYSGGRIGETQYF
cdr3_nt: TGTGCCAGCAGTTACTCCGGCGGGAGGATTGGAGAGACCCAGTACTTC

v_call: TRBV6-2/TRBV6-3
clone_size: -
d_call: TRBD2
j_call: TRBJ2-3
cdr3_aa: CASSYLWASGRTDTQYF
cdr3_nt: TGTGCCAGCAGTTACTTGTGGGCTAGCGGACGCACAGATACGCAGTATTTT

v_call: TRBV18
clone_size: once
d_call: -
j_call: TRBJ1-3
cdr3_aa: CASSPEGYGSGNTIYF
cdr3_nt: TGTGCCAGCTCACCTGAGGGATACGGCTCTGGAAACACCATATATTTT

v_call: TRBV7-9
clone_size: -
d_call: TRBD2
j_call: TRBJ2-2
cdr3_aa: CASSRNSGMNTGELFF
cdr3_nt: TGTGCCAGCAGCCGAAATAGCGGGATGAACACCGGGGAGCTGTTTTTT

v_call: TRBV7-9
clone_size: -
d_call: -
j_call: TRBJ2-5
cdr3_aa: CASSLVEKTQYF
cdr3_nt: TGTGCCAGCAGCTTAGTCGAGAAGACCCAGTACTTC

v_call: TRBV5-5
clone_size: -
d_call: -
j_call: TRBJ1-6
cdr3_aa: CASTPQASSYNSPLHF
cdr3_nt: TGTGCCAGCACCCCTCAAGCGAGCTCCTATAATTCACCCCTCCACTTT

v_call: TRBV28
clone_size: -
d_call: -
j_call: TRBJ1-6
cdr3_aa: CASSLLHSSYNSPLHF
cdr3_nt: TGTGCCAGCAGTTTATTACACAGCTCCTATAATTCACCCCTCCACTTT

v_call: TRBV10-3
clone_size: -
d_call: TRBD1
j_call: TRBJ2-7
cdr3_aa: CAISEKGQGFEQYF
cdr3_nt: TGTGCCATCAGTGAAAAGGGACAGGGCTTCGAGCAGTACTTC

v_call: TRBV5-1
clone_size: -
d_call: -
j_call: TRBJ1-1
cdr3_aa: CASSYRTLNTEAFF
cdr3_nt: TGCGCCAGCAGCTACAGGACTTTGAACACTGAAGCTTTCTTT

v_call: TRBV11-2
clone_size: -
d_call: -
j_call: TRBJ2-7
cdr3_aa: CASSPLRAAAYEQYF
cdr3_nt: TGTGCCAGCAGCCCCCTCCGGGCGGCGGCCTACGAGCAGTACTTC

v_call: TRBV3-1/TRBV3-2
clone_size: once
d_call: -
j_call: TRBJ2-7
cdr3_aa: CASSQGYEQYF
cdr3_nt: TGTGCCAGCAGCCAAGGTTACGAGCAGTACTTC

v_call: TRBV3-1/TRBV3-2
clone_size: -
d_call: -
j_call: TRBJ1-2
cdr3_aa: CASSQFTGRGGYTF
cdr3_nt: TGTGCCAGCAGCCAATTCACGGGGCGCGGTGGCTACACCTTC

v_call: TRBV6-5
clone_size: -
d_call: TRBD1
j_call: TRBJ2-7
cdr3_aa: CASSWTGRYEEQYF
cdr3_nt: TGTGCCAGCAGCTGGACAGGAAGGTACGAGGAGCAGTACTTC

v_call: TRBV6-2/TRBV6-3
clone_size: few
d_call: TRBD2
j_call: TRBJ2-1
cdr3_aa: CASSSPRGGSYNEQFF
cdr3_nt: TGTGCCAGCAGTTCACCACGGGGGGGCTCCTACAATGAGCAGTTCTTC

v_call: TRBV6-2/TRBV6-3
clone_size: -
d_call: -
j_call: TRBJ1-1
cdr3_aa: CASSYVPPGTTEAFF
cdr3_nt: TGTGCCAGCAGTTACGTGCCACCCGGGACCACTGAAGCTTTCTTT

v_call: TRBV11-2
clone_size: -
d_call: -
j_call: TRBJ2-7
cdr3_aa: CASSSAGGYEQYF
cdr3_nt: TGTGCCAGCAGCTCGGCAGGGGGGTACGAGCAGTACTTC

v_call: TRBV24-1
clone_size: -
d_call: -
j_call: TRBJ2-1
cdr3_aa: CATRKHGASYNEQFF
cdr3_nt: TGTGCCACCAGAAAGCACGGGGCGTCCTACAATGAGCAGTTCTTC

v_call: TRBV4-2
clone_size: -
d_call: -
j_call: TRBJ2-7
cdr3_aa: CASSPYLDSKYEQYF
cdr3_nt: TGTGCCAGCAGCCCGTACCTAGACAGTAAATACGAGCAGTACTTC

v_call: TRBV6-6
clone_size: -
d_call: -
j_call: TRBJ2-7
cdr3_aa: CASREIQGNDYEQYF
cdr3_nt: TGTGCCAGCAGAGAAATCCAGGGGAACGACTACGAGCAGTACTTC